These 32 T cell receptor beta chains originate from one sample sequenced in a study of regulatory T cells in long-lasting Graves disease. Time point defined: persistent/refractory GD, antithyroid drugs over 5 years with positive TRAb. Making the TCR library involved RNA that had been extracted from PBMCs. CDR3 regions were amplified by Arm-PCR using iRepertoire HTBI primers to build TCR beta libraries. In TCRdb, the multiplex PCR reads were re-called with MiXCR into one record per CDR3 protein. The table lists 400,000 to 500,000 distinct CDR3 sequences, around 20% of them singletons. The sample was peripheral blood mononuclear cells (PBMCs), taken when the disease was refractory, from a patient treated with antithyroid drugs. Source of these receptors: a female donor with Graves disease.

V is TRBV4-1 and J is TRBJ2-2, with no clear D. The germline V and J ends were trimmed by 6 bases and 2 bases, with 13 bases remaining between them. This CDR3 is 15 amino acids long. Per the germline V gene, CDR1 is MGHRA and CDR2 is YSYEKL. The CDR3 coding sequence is TGCGCCAGCAGACCCCGGACGGATAACACCGGGGAGCTGTTTTTT. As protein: CASRPRTDNTGELFF.

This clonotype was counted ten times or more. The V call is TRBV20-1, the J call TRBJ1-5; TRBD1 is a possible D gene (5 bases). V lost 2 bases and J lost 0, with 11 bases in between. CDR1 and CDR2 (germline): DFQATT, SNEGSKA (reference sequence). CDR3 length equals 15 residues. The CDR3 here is CSARLTENSNQPQHF. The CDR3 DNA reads TGCAGTGCTAGATTGACAGAGAATAGCAATCAGCCCCAGCATTTT.

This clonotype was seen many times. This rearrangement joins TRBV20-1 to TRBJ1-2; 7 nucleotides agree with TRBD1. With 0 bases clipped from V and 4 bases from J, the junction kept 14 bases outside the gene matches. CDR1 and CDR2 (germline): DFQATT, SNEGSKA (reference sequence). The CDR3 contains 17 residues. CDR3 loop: CSARDLRGRIDSYGYTF. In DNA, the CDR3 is TGCAGTGCTAGAGATCTGAGGGGGCGGATTGATAGCTATGGCTACACCTTC.

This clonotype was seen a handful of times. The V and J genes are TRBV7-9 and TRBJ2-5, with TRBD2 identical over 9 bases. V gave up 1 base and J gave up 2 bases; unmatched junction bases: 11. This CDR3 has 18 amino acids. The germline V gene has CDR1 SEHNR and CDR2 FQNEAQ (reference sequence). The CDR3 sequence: CASSLDIRATSGQETQYF. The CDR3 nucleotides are TGTGCCAGCAGCTTAGATATCCGGGCGACTAGCGGTCAAGAGACCCAGTACTTC. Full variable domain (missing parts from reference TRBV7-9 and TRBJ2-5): DTGVSQNPRHKITKRGQNVTFRCDPISEHNRLYWYRQTLGQGPEFLTYFQNEAQLEKSRLLSDRFSAERPKGSFSTLEIQRTEQGDSAMYLCASSLDIRATSGQETQYFGPGTRLLVL.

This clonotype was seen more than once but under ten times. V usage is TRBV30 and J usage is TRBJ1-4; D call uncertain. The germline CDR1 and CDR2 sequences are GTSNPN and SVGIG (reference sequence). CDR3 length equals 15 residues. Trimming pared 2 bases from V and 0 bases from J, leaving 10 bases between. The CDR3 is CAWSPGGATNEKLFF. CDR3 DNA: TGTGCCTGGAGTCCCGGAGGCGCAACTAATGAAAAACTGTTTTTT.

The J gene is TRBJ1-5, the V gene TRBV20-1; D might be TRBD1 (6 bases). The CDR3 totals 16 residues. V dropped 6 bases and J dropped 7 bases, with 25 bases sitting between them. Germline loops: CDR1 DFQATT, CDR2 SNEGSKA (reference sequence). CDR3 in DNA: TGCAGTGCCATTACCGGGGCCCGGAGGGGGGGCCAGCCCCAGCATTTT. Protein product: CSAITGARRGGQPQHF.

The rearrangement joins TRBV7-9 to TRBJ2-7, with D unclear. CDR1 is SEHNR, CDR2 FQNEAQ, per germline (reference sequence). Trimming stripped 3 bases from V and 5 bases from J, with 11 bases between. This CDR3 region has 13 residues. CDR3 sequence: CASSFVSIDEQYF. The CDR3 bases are TGTGCCAGCAGCTTTGTATCCATCGACGAGCAGTACTTC.

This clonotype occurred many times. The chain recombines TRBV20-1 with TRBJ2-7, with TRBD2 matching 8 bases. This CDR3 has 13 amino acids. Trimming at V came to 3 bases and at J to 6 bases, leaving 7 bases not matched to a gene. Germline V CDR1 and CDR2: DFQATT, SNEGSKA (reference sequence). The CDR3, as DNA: TGCAGTGCTAGTCCGGGAGGGCTTCGCGAGCAGTACTTC. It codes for CSASPGGLREQYF.

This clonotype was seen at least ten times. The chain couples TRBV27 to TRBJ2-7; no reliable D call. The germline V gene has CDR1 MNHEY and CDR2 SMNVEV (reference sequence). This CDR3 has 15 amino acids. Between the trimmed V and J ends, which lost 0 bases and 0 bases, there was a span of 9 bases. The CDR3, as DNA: TGTGCCAGCAGTTTATCGTCAGCGAACTCCTACGAGCAGTACTTC. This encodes CASSLSSANSYEQYF.

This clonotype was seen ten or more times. The CDR3 DNA follows: TGTGCCTGGAGTGTATCCGCAACTAATGAAAAACTGTTTTTT. It codes for CAWSVSATNEKLFF. This chain connects TRBV30 to TRBJ1-4, with D unresolved. Germline V lookup: CDR1 GTSNPN, CDR2 SVGIG (reference sequence). Trimming shortened V by 0 bases and J by 0 bases, and 5 bases separated the two germline ends. This CDR3 has 14 amino acids.

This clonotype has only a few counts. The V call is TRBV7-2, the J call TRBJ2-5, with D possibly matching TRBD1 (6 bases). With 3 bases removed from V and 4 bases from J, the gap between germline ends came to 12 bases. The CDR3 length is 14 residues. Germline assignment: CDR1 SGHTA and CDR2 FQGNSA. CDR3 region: CASSFQGSGETQYF. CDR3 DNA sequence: TGTGCCAGCAGCTTCCAGGGGAGCGGAGAGACCCAGTACTTC.

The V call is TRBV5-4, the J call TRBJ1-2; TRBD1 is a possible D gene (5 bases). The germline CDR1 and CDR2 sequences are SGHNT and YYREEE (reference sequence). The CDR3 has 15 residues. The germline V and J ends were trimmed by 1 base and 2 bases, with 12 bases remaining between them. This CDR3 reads CASSLPQGGNYGYTF. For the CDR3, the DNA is TGTGCCAGCAGCTTGCCTCAGGGAGGGAACTATGGCTACACCTTC.

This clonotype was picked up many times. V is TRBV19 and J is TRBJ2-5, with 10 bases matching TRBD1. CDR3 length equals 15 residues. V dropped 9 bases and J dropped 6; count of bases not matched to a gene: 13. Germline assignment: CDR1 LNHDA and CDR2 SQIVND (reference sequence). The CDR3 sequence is CASDRGRGDLQTQYF. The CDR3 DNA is TGTGCCAGCGACAGGGGGCGCGGAGATTTACAGACCCAGTACTTC. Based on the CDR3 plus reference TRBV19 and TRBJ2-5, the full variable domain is DGGITQSPKYLFRKEGQNVTLSCEQNLNHDAMYWYRQDPGQGLRLIYYSQIVNDFQKGDIAEGYSVSREKKESFPLTVTSAQKNPTAFYLCASDRGRGDLQTQYFGPGTRLLVL.

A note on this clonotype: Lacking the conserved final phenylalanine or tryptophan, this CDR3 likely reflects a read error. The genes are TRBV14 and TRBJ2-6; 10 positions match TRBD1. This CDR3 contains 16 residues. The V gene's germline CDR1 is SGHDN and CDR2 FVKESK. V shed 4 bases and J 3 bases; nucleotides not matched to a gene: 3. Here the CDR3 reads CASSRDRGFGANVLTL. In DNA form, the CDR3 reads TGTGCCAGCAGCCGGGACAGGGGTTTTGGGGCCAACGTCCTGACTCTC.

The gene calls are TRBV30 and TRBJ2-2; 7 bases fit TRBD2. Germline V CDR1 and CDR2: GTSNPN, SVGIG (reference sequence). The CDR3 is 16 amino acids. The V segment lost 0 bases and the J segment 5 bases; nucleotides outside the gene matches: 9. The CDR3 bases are TGTGCCTGGAGTGTAGAGGCGGGAGTGAGGACCGGGGAGCTGTTTTTT. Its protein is CAWSVEAGVRTGELFF.

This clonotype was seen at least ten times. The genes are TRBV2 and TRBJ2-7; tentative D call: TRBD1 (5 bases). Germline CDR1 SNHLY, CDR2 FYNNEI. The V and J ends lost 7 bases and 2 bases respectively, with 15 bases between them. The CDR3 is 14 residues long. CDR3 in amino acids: CASNTGENPYEQYF. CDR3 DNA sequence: TGTGCCAGCAACACAGGCGAGAACCCCTACGAGCAGTACTTC.

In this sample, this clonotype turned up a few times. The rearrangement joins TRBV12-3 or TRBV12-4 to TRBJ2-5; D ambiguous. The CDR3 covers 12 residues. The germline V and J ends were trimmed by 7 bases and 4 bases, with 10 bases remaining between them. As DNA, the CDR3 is TGTGCCAGCACCCTAATGGGAGAGACCCAGTACTTC. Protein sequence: CASTLMGETQYF.

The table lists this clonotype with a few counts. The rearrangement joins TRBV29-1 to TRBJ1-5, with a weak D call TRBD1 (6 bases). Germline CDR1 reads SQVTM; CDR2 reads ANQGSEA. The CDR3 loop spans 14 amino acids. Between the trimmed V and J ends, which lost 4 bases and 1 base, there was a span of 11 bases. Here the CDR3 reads CSVVTGLSNQPQHF. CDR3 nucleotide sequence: TGCAGCGTTGTAACAGGGCTAAGCAATCAGCCCCAGCATTTT. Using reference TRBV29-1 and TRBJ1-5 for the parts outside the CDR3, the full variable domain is SAVISQKPSRDICQRGTSLTIQCQVDSQVTMMFWYRQQPGQSLTLIATANQGSEATYESGFVIDKFPISRPNLTFSTLTVSNMSPEDSSIYLCSVVTGLSNQPQHFGDGTRLSIL.

CDR3 DNA sequence: TGTGCCAGCTCACCTATTGGACTAGCGGGAGTCGAGCAGTACTTC. Its protein is CASSPIGLAGVEQYF. This sequence joins TRBV18 and TRBJ2-7, with TRBD2 matching over 13 bases. V dropped 3 bases and J dropped 6; count of bases not matched to a gene: 5. The CDR3 covers 15 residues. The germline CDR1 and CDR2 sequences are KGHSH and LQKENI.

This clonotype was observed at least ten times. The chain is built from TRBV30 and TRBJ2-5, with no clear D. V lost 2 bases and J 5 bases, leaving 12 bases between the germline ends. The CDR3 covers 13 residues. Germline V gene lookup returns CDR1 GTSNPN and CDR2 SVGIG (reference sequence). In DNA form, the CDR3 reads TGTGCCTGGAGTATGGCAGTTTGGGAGACCCAGTACTTC. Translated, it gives CAWSMAVWETQYF.

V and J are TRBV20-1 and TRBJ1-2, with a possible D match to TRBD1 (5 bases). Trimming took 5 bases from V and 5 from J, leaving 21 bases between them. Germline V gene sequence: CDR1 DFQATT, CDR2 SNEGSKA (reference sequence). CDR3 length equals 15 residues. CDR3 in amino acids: CSAGPGDGAIYGYTF. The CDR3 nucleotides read TGCAGTGCTGGACCCGGGGACGGAGCGATTTATGGCTACACCTTC.

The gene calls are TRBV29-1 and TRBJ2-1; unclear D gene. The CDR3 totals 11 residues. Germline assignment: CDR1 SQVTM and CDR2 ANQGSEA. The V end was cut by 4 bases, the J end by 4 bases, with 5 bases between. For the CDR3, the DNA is TGCAGCGTTGTTGGATACAATGAGCAGTTCTTC. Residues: CSVVGYNEQFF.

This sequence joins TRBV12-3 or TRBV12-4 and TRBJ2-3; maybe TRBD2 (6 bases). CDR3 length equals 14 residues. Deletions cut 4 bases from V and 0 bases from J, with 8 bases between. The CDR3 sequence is CASSWEVSTDTQYF. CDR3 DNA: TGTGCCAGCAGTTGGGAGGTTAGCACAGATACGCAGTATTTT.

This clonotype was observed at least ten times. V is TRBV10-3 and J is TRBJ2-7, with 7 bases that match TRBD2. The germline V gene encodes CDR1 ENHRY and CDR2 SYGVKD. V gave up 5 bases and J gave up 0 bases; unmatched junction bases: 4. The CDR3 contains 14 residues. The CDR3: CAISSSGLSYEQYF. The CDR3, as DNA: TGTGCCATCAGTTCTAGCGGTCTCTCCTACGAGCAGTACTTC.

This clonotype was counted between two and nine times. The DNA for the CDR3 is TGTGCCACCAGTGATTTGTTCGAAGCTTTCTTT. This translates into CATSDLFEAFF. This chain joins TRBV24-1 and TRBJ1-1; D is undetermined. The germline gives CDR1 KGHDR, CDR2 SFDVKD. This CDR3 has 11 residues. Deletions cut 0 bases from V and 8 bases from J, with 3 bases between.

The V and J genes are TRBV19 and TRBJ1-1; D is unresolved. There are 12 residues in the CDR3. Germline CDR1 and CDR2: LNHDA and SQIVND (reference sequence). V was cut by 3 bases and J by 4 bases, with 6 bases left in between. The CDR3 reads CASSISSTEAFF. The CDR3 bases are TGTGCCAGTAGTATTTCCAGCACTGAAGCTTTCTTT.

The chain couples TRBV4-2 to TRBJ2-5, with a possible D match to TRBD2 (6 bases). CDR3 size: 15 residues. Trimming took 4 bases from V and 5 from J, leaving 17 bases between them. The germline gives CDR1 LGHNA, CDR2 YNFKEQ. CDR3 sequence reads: CASSPTHGGSETQYF. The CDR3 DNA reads TGTGCCAGCAGCCCGACCCATGGAGGGTCGGAGACCCAGTACTTC.

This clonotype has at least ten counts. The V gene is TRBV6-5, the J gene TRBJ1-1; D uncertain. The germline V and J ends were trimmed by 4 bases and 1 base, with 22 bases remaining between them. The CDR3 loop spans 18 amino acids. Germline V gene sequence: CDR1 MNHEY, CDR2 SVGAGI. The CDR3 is CASSFTPYYDDENTEAFF. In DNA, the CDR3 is TGTGCCAGCAGTTTCACCCCCTATTATGACGACGAGAACACTGAAGCTTTCTTT.

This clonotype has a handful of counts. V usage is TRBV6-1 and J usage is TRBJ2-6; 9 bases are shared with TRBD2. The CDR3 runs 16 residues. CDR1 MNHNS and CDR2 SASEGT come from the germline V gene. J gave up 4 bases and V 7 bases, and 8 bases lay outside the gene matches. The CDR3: CASIAGGRSGANVLTF. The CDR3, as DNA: TGTGCCAGCATTGCGGGAGGGAGGTCCGGGGCCAACGTCCTGACTTTC.

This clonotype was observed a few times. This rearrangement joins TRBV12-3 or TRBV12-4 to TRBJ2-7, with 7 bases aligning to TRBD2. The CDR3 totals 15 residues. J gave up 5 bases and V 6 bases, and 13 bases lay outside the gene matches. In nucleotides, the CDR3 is TGTGCCAGCAGCCCGTTCATCGGGAGGCCCCACGAGCAGTACTTC. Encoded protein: CASSPFIGRPHEQYF.

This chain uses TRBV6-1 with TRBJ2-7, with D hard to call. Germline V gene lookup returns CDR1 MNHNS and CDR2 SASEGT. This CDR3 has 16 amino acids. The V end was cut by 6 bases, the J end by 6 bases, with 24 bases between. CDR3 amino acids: CASSQEGTSPPREQYF. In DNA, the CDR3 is TGTGCCAGCAGCCAGGAAGGTACCTCCCCACCGCGCGAGCAGTACTTC.

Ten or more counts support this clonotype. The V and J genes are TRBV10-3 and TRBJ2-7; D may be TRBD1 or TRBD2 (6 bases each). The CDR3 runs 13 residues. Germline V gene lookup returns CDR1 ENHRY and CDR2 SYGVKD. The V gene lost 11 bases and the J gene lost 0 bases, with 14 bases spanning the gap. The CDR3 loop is CAVGGRDSYEQYF. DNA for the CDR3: TGTGCCGTCGGGGGCAGGGACTCCTACGAGCAGTACTTC.